Shown below are 24 T cell receptor beta chains from a single sample sequenced in a study of blood T cell repertoires in COVID-19. Generated by immunoSEQ multiplex PCR, the TCRdb table keeps only in-frame clones and is missing some. There are roughly 230,000 clones in the sample; 65% to 85% occur only once, and roughly 30% lies in the top ten. The specimen sequenced was peripheral blood. Source of these receptors: a man in his forties or fifties with acute or convalescent COVID-19.

The chain couples TRBV2 to TRBJ2-3; 9 nucleotides line up with TRBD2. Losses at the gene ends were 9 bases for V and 0 bases for J; bases not matched to a gene: 4. The CDR3 has 14 residues. Germline V gene lookup returns CDR1 SNHLY and CDR2 FYNNEI. As DNA, the CDR3 is TGTGCCAGTCGACTAGCGGAGAGCACAGATACGCAGTATTTT. Translating it yields CASRLAESTDTQYF.

The V gene is TRBV6-4, the J gene TRBJ1-2; 8 bases line up with TRBD1. The germline gives CDR1 MRHNA, CDR2 SNTAGT. V gave up 6 bases and J gave up 4 bases; unmatched junction bases: 7. This CDR3 is built from 14 residues. As DNA, the CDR3 is TGTGCCAGCAGGCCGACAGGGGCGGGCTATGGCTACACCTTC. Its protein is CASRPTGAGYGYTF.

This clone was counted a single time. This rearrangement joins TRBV9 to TRBJ2-2; D possibly corresponds to TRBD1 (5 bases). Per the germline V gene, CDR1 is SGDLS and CDR2 is YYNGEE. Deletions cut 0 bases from V and 2 bases from J, with 11 bases between. The CDR3 runs 16 residues. The CDR3 is CASSVEGWANTGELFF. The CDR3 DNA follows: TGTGCCAGCAGCGTAGAGGGGTGGGCCAACACCGGGGAGCTGTTTTTT.

The chain has TRBV4-3 and TRBJ1-4, with D uncertain. The CDR3 sequence is 14 residues long. V was shortened by 1 base and J by 8 bases, with 11 bases between the two germline ends. Per germline, CDR1 LGHNA and CDR2 YSLEER. CDR3 in DNA: TGCGCCAGCAGCCAAGTATTGTTCAGAGAAAAACTGTTTTTT. Its protein product is CASSQVLFREKLFF.

This clone was picked up a small number of times. J is TRBJ2-7 and V is TRBV24-1, with D unresolved. This CDR3 contains 11 residues. V gave up 10 bases and J gave up 6 bases, with 12 bases separating them. Germline CDR1 KGHDR, CDR2 SFDVKD. CDR3 protein: CATSSLSEQYF. CDR3 DNA sequence: TGTGCCACTTCTAGTCTTAGCGAGCAGTACTTC.

CDR3 amino acids: CASSPTGGPTYEQYF. The CDR3 bases are TGTGCCAGCAGCCCGACGGGGGGGCCCACTTACGAGCAGTACTTC. The chain carries TRBV9 and TRBJ2-7, with 8 positions matching TRBD2. Germline CDR1 is SGDLS and CDR2 is YYNGEE. The CDR3 runs to 15 residues. V was pared by 4 bases and J by 4 bases, with 10 bases of the junction left unmatched.

Regarding this clone: Other DNA sequences in the sample encode the same CDR3. This chain's CDR3 is CASSLGQGATNEKLFF. The CDR3, as DNA: TGCGCCAGCAGCTTAGGACAGGGGGCAACTAATGAAAAACTGTTTTTT. V usage is TRBV5-1 and J usage is TRBJ1-4; 10 bases are a match to TRBD1. The CDR3 runs 16 residues. V was clipped by 2 bases and J by 0 bases; unmatched bases: 1. Germline CDR1 reads SGHRS; CDR2 reads YFSETQ.

This chain joins TRBV6-5 and TRBJ1-2; D is ambiguous. The CDR3 contains 12 residues. Germline V gene data show CDR1 as MNHEY and CDR2 as SVGAGI. Trimming took 2 bases from V and 8 from J, leaving 9 bases between them. The DNA of the CDR3 is TGTGCCAGCAGTTACGGGGAGGACGGCTACACCTTC. Translating it yields CASSYGEDGYTF.

The chain has TRBV5-4 and TRBJ2-1; 12 bases line up with TRBD2. With 3 bases clipped from V and 7 bases from J, the junction kept 2 bases outside the gene matches. Germline V CDR1 and CDR2: SGHNT, YYREEE (reference sequence). The CDR3 length is 14 residues. CDR3 loop: CASSWGTSGNEQFF. DNA of the CDR3: TGTGCCAGCAGCTGGGGGACTAGCGGGAATGAGCAGTTCTTC.

J is TRBJ1-1 and V is TRBV2, with D maybe TRBD1 (5 bases). Deletions cut 4 bases from V and 4 bases from J, with 13 bases between. Germline-derived CDR1 and CDR2 are SNHLY and FYNNEI. This CDR3 contains 14 residues. CDR3 in amino acids: CASSGGVLSTEAFF. CDR3 DNA sequence: TGTGCCAGCAGTGGGGGGGTTTTGAGCACTGAAGCTTTCTTT.

The chain links TRBV5-1 to TRBJ2-4; 8 positions agree with TRBD1. This CDR3 is 16 amino acids long. Germline V lookup: CDR1 SGHRS, CDR2 YFSETQ. With 0 bases clipped from V and 2 bases from J, the junction kept 4 bases outside the gene matches. CDR3 region: CASSLAGQGTKNIQYF. The CDR3 nucleotides are TGCGCCAGCAGCTTGGCCGGACAGGGAACCAAAAACATTCAGTACTTC.

The gene calls are TRBV6-2 or TRBV6-3 and TRBJ1-2, with no clear D. The V gene lost 6 bases and the J gene lost 6 bases, with 14 bases spanning the gap. CDR1 and CDR2 from the germline V gene are MNHEY and SVGEGT. The CDR3 length is 13 residues. The CDR3 region is CASSLRYGNGYTF. The CDR3 DNA follows: TGTGCCAGCAGCTTGCGGTACGGGAATGGCTACACCTTC.

This clone was observed a single time. This sequence joins TRBV3-1 (or the pseudogene TRBV3-2) and TRBJ1-1, with 9 bases aligning to TRBD1. The CDR3 spans 13 residues. Per germline, CDR1 LGHDT and CDR2 YNNKEL (reference sequence). V dropped 2 bases and J dropped 7; count of bases not matched to a gene: 2. Written as DNA, the CDR3 is TGTGCCAGCAGCCAACCGGACAGGGGTGAAGCTTTCTTT. Its translation is CASSQPDRGEAFF.

The V and J genes are TRBV27 and TRBJ1-6, with a weak D call TRBD1 (6 bases). The CDR3 sequence is 15 residues long. Trimming shortened V by 5 bases and J by 3 bases, and 11 bases separated the two germline ends. The germline gives CDR1 MNHEY, CDR2 SMNVEV (reference sequence). The CDR3 protein is CASSLQGYYNSPLHF. CDR3 DNA sequence: TGTGCCAGCAGTCTACAGGGTTACTATAATTCACCCCTCCACTTT.

This clone was observed once. The CDR3 sequence: CASSPPGGRSYEQYF. DNA for the CDR3: TGTGCCAGCTCACCACCCGGGGGAAGGTCCTACGAGCAGTACTTC. This chain links TRBV18 with TRBJ2-7; weak D call: TRBD2 (6 bases). CDR3 size: 15 residues. V shed 0 bases and J shed 1 base, with 10 bases lying between them. Per germline, CDR1 KGHSH and CDR2 LQKENI.

This chain uses TRBV7-3 with TRBJ2-5, with D unresolved. Trimming cost V 5 bases and J 1 base, with 11 bases left between them. Germline CDR1 and CDR2: SGHTA and FQGTGA. This CDR3 has 14 amino acids. This CDR3 is CASSLSGPQETQYF. In DNA, the CDR3 is TGTGCCAGCAGCCTTTCTGGGCCCCAAGAGACCCAGTACTTC.

The chain combines TRBV6-2 or TRBV6-3 with TRBJ1-2; TRBD1 aligns across 8 bases. This CDR3 region has 14 residues. V shed 5 bases and J 14 bases; nucleotides not matched to a gene: 16. CDR1 and CDR2 (germline): MNHEY, SVGEGT. CDR3 in DNA: TGTGCCAGCAGTCCCATGGACAGGGCCCTGATGAAGACCTTC. It translates to CASSPMDRALMKTF.

The chain recombines TRBV7-2 with TRBJ1-5; the match to TRBD1 covers 8 bases. The length of the CDR3 is 15 residues. The V and J ends lost 1 base and 5 bases, in that order; junction bases with no gene match: 4. Germline V gives CDR1 SGHTA, CDR2 FQGNSA. This CDR3 reads CASSLEQGVYQPQHF. CDR3 in DNA: TGTGCCAGCAGCTTAGAACAGGGGGTATATCAGCCCCAGCATTTT.

CDR3 amino acids: CASSQSNRESGYTF. The CDR3 coding sequence is TGTGCCAGCAGCCAAAGTAACAGGGAGAGTGGCTACACCTTC. This rearrangement joins TRBV6-5 to TRBJ1-2, with a weak D call TRBD1 (6 bases). The CDR3 has 14 residues. The germline V gene has CDR1 MNHEY and CDR2 SVGAGI. V lost 6 bases, J lost 7 bases, and 18 bases lay in between.

The V call is TRBV5-1, the J call TRBJ1-5; D unresolved. The CDR3 spans 13 residues. CDR1 is SGHRS, CDR2 YFSETQ, per germline. Trimming took off 0 bases at V and 6 bases at J, with 7 bases between the two ends. The DNA for the CDR3 is TGCGCCAGCAGCTTGGGGGAGGGTCAGCCCCAGCATTTT. Amino acids: CASSLGEGQPQHF.

The chain combines TRBV6-5 with TRBJ2-5; TRBD2 is a possible D gene (5 bases). V lost 7 bases, J lost 5 bases, and 14 bases lay in between. The CDR3 has 13 residues. Per the germline V gene, CDR1 is MNHEY and CDR2 is SVGAGI. This CDR3 reads CASTERGWETQYF. Written as DNA, the CDR3 is TGTGCCAGCACCGAACGAGGGTGGGAGACCCAGTACTTC.

The rearrangement links TRBV3-1 (or the pseudogene TRBV3-2) to TRBJ1-2; 9 bases map to TRBD1. The length of the CDR3 is 15 residues. After removal of 5 bases from V and 2 bases from J, the junction contained 6 bases not matched to a gene. Germline V CDR1 and CDR2: LGHDT, YNNKEL (reference sequence). The CDR3 nucleotides read TGTGCCAGCAGCGAAGGGACAGGGCGAAACTATGGCTACACCTTC. Amino acids: CASSEGTGRNYGYTF.

This rearrangement joins TRBV7-2 to TRBJ2-6; TRBD1 might be the D (6 bases). Germline-derived CDR1 and CDR2 are SGHTA and FQGNSA. The V end was cut by 1 base, the J end by 1 base, with 14 bases between. There are 18 residues in the CDR3. The CDR3 region has the DNA TGTGCCAGCAGCTTAGTCCGAGGCAGGGGATCTGGGGCCAACGTCCTGACTTTC. Translated: CASSLVRGRGSGANVLTF.

As to this clone: Other DNA sequences in this specimen translate into the identical CDR3. V and J are TRBV13 and TRBJ2-2; TRBD1 matches 9 bases. The CDR3 sequence is 15 residues long. Germline CDR1 PRHDT, CDR2 FYEKMQ (reference sequence). V gave up 3 bases and J gave up 5 bases; unmatched junction bases: 4. CDR3 residues: CASSLEGQGTGELFF. Here the CDR3 DNA reads TGTGCCAGCAGCTTGGAGGGACAGGGAACCGGGGAGCTGTTTTTT.